The clone carrying this T cell receptor (beta chain) occurred many times. Its target is not known. This CDR3 region has 14 residues. V was trimmed by 8 bases and J by 4 bases, leaving 14 bases between them. Germline lookup yields CDR1 SGHVS and CDR2 FQNEAQ. The data were taken from a study of T cell repertoires in cytomegalovirus infection. Overall study: Recently described HLA-C-restricted plus well-studied HLA-B-restricted CMV epitopes were used. Both CMV infection and a matching HLA type were indicated by public TCR beta signatures. Findings of the study overall: CMV-specific TCR beta clonotypes restricted by HLA-C were the ones dominating the ex vivo response.

MiXCR, applied by TCRdb to the reads, yields one record per CDR3 protein. In the table there are over 250,000 distinct CDR3 sequences, roughly a fifth of which are singletons. The receptor was isolated from a human donor in good health (CMV status not recorded). Some clones in this sample may be carry-over from other donors' samples. Sequenced here: cultured PBMCs, sampled from culture after CMV antigen stimulation. The J gene is TRBJ2-2, the V gene TRBV7-8; D ambiguous. The CDR3, as DNA: TGTGCCAGCGCCATGGCGGAAATCACCGGGGAGCTGTTTTTT. Amino acids: CASAMAEITGELFF. Looking up the rest from reference TRBV7-8 and TRBJ2-2 gives the full variable domain: GAGVSQSPRYKVAKRGQDVALRCDPISGHVSLFWYQQALGQGPEFLTYFQNEAQLDKSGLPSDRFFAERPEGSVSTLKIQRTQQEDSAVYLCASAMAEITGELFFGEGSRLTVL.